The rows below give T cell receptor beta chains drawn from one sample of a study of blood T cell repertoires in COVID-19. TCRdb keeps only in-frame clones here, not all; method: immunoSEQ multiplex PCR. The sample has under 35,000 clones; about nine tenths are singletons. The source material was peripheral blood. The receptors come from a human donor in a cohort sampled during active COVID-19. CDR3s include the opening cysteine and the closing phenylalanine or tryptophan. The order of the fields is CDR3 length, D gene, V gene, clone size, J gene, CDR3 protein, CDR3 DNA. D genes are given only for firm matches. The listing skips clone size in some rows; elsewhere it reads once, few, many or a size class.

15	.	TRBV18	.	TRBJ2-1	CASFRVQSTYNEQFF	TGTGCCAGCTTCAGGGTCCAATCGACCTACAATGAGCAGTTCTTC
16	TRBD2	TRBV7-2	.	TRBJ2-2	CASTPSGIVNTGELFF	TGTGCCAGCACCCCTAGCGGGATCGTTAACACCGGGGAGCTGTTTTTT
14	.	TRBV6-5	once	TRBJ1-4	CASSLTRGREKLFF	TGTGCCAGCAGTCTCACCAGGGGCCGGGAAAAACTGTTTTTT
13	.	TRBV5-6	.	TRBJ1-5	CASSLGGSQPQHF	TGTGCCAGCAGCCTCGGGGGGAGCCAGCCCCAGCATTTT
14	.	TRBV5-1	.	TRBJ1-3	CASRRQGSGNTIYF	TGCGCCAGCAGACGGCAGGGGTCTGGAAACACCATATATTTT
17	.	TRBV5-8	.	TRBJ2-6	CASSLEVGASGANVLTF	TGTGCCAGCAGCTTGGAGGTTGGGGCGTCTGGGGCCAACGTCCTGACTTTC
15	.	TRBV5-1	.	TRBJ2-3	CASSLSRTGPDTQYF	TGCGCCAGCAGCTTGAGTCGTACAGGGCCGGATACGCAGTATTTT
15	.	TRBV18	.	TRBJ2-2	CASSPSGAITGELFF	TGTGCCAGCTCACCCTCAGGGGCCATAACCGGGGAGCTGTTTTTT
13	TRBD1	TRBV28	.	TRBJ1-2	CASSFQGAIGYTF	TGTGCCAGCAGTTTCCAGGGGGCGATTGGCTACACCTTC
14	.	TRBV2	.	TRBJ2-3	CASILDSITDTQYF	TGTGCCAGCATCCTGGACTCGATCACAGATACGCAGTATTTT
15	.	TRBV2	.	TRBJ1-1	CASRTQGASNTEAFF	TGTGCCAGCAGGACCCAAGGGGCCTCGAACACTGAAGCTTTCTTT
15	.	TRBV7-9	.	TRBJ1-4	CASSLADILNEKLFF	TGTGCCAGCAGCTTAGCGGACATTCTTAATGAAAAACTGTTTTTT
13	.	TRBV27	.	TRBJ2-5	CASSLSRIETQYF	TGTGCCAGCAGTTTATCTCGTATTGAGACCCAGTACTTC
14	.	TRBV7-8	.	TRBJ1-2	CASSLEGTIYGYTF	TGTGCCAGCAGCTTAGAGGGGACTATCTATGGCTACACCTTC
12	.	TRBV7-2	.	TRBJ1-5	CASSIQGGPQHF	TGTGCCAGCAGCATACAGGGTGGGCCCCAGCATTTT
13	TRBD2	TRBV12-3/TRBV12-4	.	TRBJ2-1	CASTPGGVHEQFF	TGTGCCAGCACCCCGGGAGGGGTGCATGAGCAGTTCTTC
11	.	TRBV7-2	.	TRBJ1-1	CASSFRTEAFF	TGTGCCAGCAGCTTTAGGACAGAAGCTTTCTTT
16	TRBD1	TRBV19	once	TRBJ1-1	CASSIRGQGGNTEAFF	TGTGCCAGTAGTATACGGGGACAGGGAGGGAACACTGAAGCTTTCTTT
15	TRBD2	TRBV3-1/TRBV3-2	.	TRBJ2-3	CASSSRTSPLDTQYF	TGTGCCAGCAGCTCCAGGACTAGCCCCCTGGATACGCAGTATTTT
14	.	TRBV10-3	.	TRBJ2-5	CAISESASQETQYF	TGTGCCATCAGTGAGTCCGCCAGCCAAGAGACCCAGTACTTC
17	.	TRBV10-3	.	TRBJ2-6	CAISEQGGGSGANVLTF	TGTGCCATCAGTGAGCAGGGAGGTGGGTCCGGGGCCAACGTCCTGACTTTC
16	.	TRBV10-3	.	TRBJ2-3	CAISEKLSIGTDTQYF	TGTGCCATCAGTGAGAAATTGAGCATTGGTACAGATACGCAGTATTTT
17	TRBD2	TRBV30	few	TRBJ2-2	CAWSPPSGRALTGELFF	TGTGCCTGGAGTCCCCCCAGCGGGAGGGCCTTGACCGGGGAGCTGTTTTTT
15	.	TRBV9	.	TRBJ2-1	CASSVASYYRGEQFF	TGTGCCAGCAGCGTAGCAAGTTATTATAGAGGTGAGCAGTTCTTC
15	.	TRBV27	.	TRBJ2-3	CASSPWASRTDTQYF	TGTGCCAGCAGTCCATGGGCCTCCCGCACAGATACGCAGTATTTT
13	.	TRBV7-2	.	TRBJ1-2	CASSLGTLYGYTF	TGTGCCAGCAGCTTAGGGACTCTCTATGGCTACACCTTC
18	.	TRBV3-1/TRBV3-2	.	TRBJ2-3	CASSQEPGMRWSPDTQYF	TGTGCCAGCAGCCAAGAACCAGGGATGCGGTGGTCTCCAGATACGCAGTATTTT
14	TRBD1	TRBV19	.	TRBJ1-5	CASSPTGGNQPQHF	TGTGCCAGTAGTCCCACAGGGGGCAACCAGCCCCAGCATTTT
17	TRBD2	TRBV7-2	.	TRBJ2-3	CASSPTPSGGGEDTQYF	TGTGCCAGCAGCCCTACCCCTAGCGGGGGAGGAGAAGATACGCAGTATTTT
14	TRBD1	TRBV20-1	few	TRBJ1-5	CSASDGTGRWPQHF	TGCAGTGCTAGTGACGGGACAGGGAGATGGCCCCAGCATTTT
13	.	TRBV7-9	.	TRBJ1-1	CASSLEGQSEAFF	TGTGCCAGCAGCTTAGAAGGACAGAGTGAAGCTTTCTTT
13	.	TRBV28	.	TRBJ1-1	CASSLAVNTEAFF	TGTGCCAGCAGTTTGGCGGTTAACACTGAAGCTTTCTTT
16	TRBD2	TRBV24-1	.	TRBJ2-5	CATSDLGTSGRETQYF	TGTGCCACCAGTGATCTAGGGACTAGCGGGAGGGAGACCCAGTACTTC
14	.	TRBV7-3	once	TRBJ2-3	CASSSSEVADTQYF	TGTGCCAGCAGCTCCTCTGAGGTGGCAGATACGCAGTATTTT
13	TRBD1	TRBV5-1	few	TRBJ1-6	CASSEDRGSPLHF	TGCGCCAGCAGCGAGGACAGGGGATCACCCCTCCACTTT
13	.	TRBV19	few	TRBJ1-5	CASSTVSNQPQHF	TGTGCCAGTAGTACAGTGAGCAATCAGCCCCAGCATTTT
15	.	TRBV19	.	TRBJ2-3	CASRSEVGRTDTQYF	TGTGCCAGTAGGAGCGAGGTAGGGAGGACAGATACGCAGTATTTT
13	.	TRBV19	.	TRBJ1-1	CASSIGGNTEAFF	TGTGCCAGTAGTATAGGCGGGAACACTGAAGCTTTCTTT
15	TRBD1	TRBV19	.	TRBJ1-5	CASSGLGQANQPQHF	TGTGCCAGTAGTGGTCTGGGACAGGCGAATCAGCCCCAGCATTTT
13	.	TRBV6-5	.	TRBJ1-1	CASSRQMNTEAFF	TGTGCCAGCAGTCGACAGATGAACACTGAAGCTTTCTTT
14	.	TRBV9	.	TRBJ1-6	CASSAGHSESPLHF	TGTGCCAGCAGCGCGGGACATTCAGAGTCACCCCTCCACTTT
12	.	TRBV28	.	TRBJ1-1	CASSLFVTEAFF	TGTGCCAGCAGTTTATTCGTCACTGAAGCTTTCTTT
21	TRBD2	TRBV19	.	TRBJ2-3	CASSIDLEASGIGRTRDTQYF	TGTGCCAGTAGTATAGATCTCGAGGCTAGCGGGATTGGGAGAACACGGGATACGCAGTATTTT
16	TRBD1	TRBV19	.	TRBJ1-1	CASSTGGLSMNTEAFF	TGTGCCAGTAGTACAGGGGGCCTATCCATGAACACTGAAGCTTTCTTT
15	.	TRBV5-4	.	TRBJ2-2	CASSLNRASTGELFF	TGTGCCAGCAGCTTGAACAGGGCGAGCACCGGGGAGCTGTTTTTT
14	TRBD2	TRBV20-1	.	TRBJ2-3	CSASSGSGTDTQYF	TGCAGTGCAAGTAGCGGGAGCGGAACAGATACGCAGTATTTT
16	TRBD2	TRBV9	.	TRBJ2-5	CASSVVQLAGAETQYF	TGTGCCAGCAGCGTAGTCCAGCTAGCGGGGGCGGAGACCCAGTACTTC
14	.	TRBV18	.	TRBJ2-1	CASSPKGAYNEQFF	TGTGCCAGCTCACCAAAAGGGGCGTACAATGAGCAGTTCTTC
11	.	TRBV12-3/TRBV12-4	once	TRBJ2-3	CASSDFNTQYF	TGTGCCAGCTCGGACTTCAATACGCAGTATTTT
12	.	TRBV19	.	TRBJ1-4	CASSGGPEKLFF	TGTGCCAGTAGCGGAGGCCCTGAAAAACTGTTTTTT
17	TRBD1	TRBV6-2/TRBV6-3	.	TRBJ1-6	CASSSPRWGQGTSPLHF	TGTGCCAGCAGTTCCCCCCGGTGGGGACAGGGTACTTCACCCCTCCACTTT